This is a list of T cell receptor beta chains from one sample in a study of blood T cell repertoires in COVID-19. The data were produced by immunoSEQ multiplex PCR, yet TCRdb's version contains in-frame clones alone and is incomplete. The sample has about 54,000 clones, about nine tenths seen once. Source material: peripheral blood. Every receptor here comes from a man aged 50 or older with active COVID-19. Each CDR3 is given with its conserved first and last residue. A D gene is named only where the DNA matches it firmly. Rows give clone size only sometimes, using once, few, many, or a class for an expanded clone.

TRBV6-2/TRBV6-3	NA	NA	TRBJ1-5	CASSLNTGNQPQHF	TGTGCCAGCAGCCTGAATACAGGGAATCAGCCCCAGCATTTT
TRBV7-2	TRBD1	NA	TRBJ2-2	CASSPGTGLSGELFF	TGTGCCAGCAGCCCCGGGACAGGGTTATCCGGGGAGCTGTTTTTT
TRBV9	NA	NA	TRBJ1-6	CASSVEVGGGSPLHF	TGTGCCAGCAGCGTAGAAGTAGGGGGTGGATCACCCCTCCACTTT
TRBV5-1	NA	NA	TRBJ2-3	CASSLDSYTQYF	TGCGCCAGCAGCTTGGACTCATATACGCAGTATTTT
TRBV28	NA	NA	TRBJ1-1	CASSSRTDSSGAFF	TGTGCCAGCAGTTCCCGGACGGACTCTTCTGGAGCTTTCTTT
TRBV9	TRBD1	NA	TRBJ2-1	CPPGTGIYNEQFF	TGTCCCCCGGGGACAGGGATCTACAATGAGCAGTTCTTC
TRBV6-5	NA	NA	TRBJ1-2	CVARQTNYGYTF	TGTGTCGCCCGACAGACTAACTATGGCTACACCTTC
TRBV18	TRBD2	once	TRBJ2-7	CASSPGSGPSYEQYF	TGTGCCAGCTCACCAGGTAGCGGGCCTTCCTACGAGCAGTACTTC
TRBV7-2	TRBD1	once	TRBJ2-7	CASSLGPQTGGQYYEQYF	TGTGCCAGCAGCTTGGGTCCCCAAACAGGGGGCCAGTACTACGAGCAGTACTTC
TRBV7-8	NA	NA	TRBJ2-1	CASSSGGGSNNEQFF	TGTGCCAGCAGCTCTGGCGGGGGCAGTAACAATGAGCAGTTCTTC
TRBV5-6	NA	NA	TRBJ2-5	CASSLSQGSETQYF	TGTGCCAGCAGCTTAAGCCAGGGCTCAGAGACCCAGTACTTC
TRBV19	NA	NA	TRBJ1-1	CASWGQRNTEAFF	TGTGCCAGCTGGGGGCAAAGGAACACTGAAGCTTTCTTT
TRBV3-1/TRBV3-2	TRBD2	NA	TRBJ2-7	CASSQTPRASGFYEQYF	TGTGCCAGCAGCCAAACCCCGAGGGCTAGCGGGTTCTACGAGCAGTACTTC
TRBV15	NA	NA	TRBJ2-7	CATSRDFPPGYYEQYF	TGTGCCACCAGCAGAGATTTTCCTCCAGGGTACTACGAGCAGTACTTC
TRBV6-5	TRBD1	once	TRBJ1-2	CASRKQGAYGYTF	TGTGCCAGCAGAAAACAGGGGGCCTATGGCTACACCTTC
TRBV12-3/TRBV12-4	NA	NA	TRBJ2-7	CASSKHYEQYF	TGTGCCAGCAGTAAACATTACGAGCAGTACTTC
TRBV24-1	NA	NA	TRBJ1-5	CATSDSGIRGNQPQHF	TGTGCCACCAGTGACTCGGGGATCCGGGGCAATCAGCCCCAGCATTTT
TRBV28	NA	NA	TRBJ1-6	CASSPQGSRVSPLHF	TGTGCCAGCAGTCCACAGGGCAGTCGGGTTTCACCCCTCCACTTT
TRBV4-3	NA	NA	TRBJ2-1	CASSQDAVGNEQFF	TGCGCCAGCAGCCAAGATGCGGTCGGCAATGAGCAGTTCTTC
TRBV3-1/TRBV3-2	NA	NA	TRBJ1-1	CASSQRRTMNTEAFF	TGTGCCAGCAGCCAAAGAAGAACTATGAACACTGAAGCTTTCTTT
TRBV4-3	TRBD2	NA	TRBJ2-1	CASSQDWAGGPDEQFF	TGCGCCAGCAGCCAAGATTGGGCGGGGGGGCCGGATGAGCAGTTCTTC
TRBV28	TRBD1	NA	TRBJ2-4	CASSIPGQNKNIQYF	TGTGCCAGCAGTATACCGGGACAGAACAAAAACATTCAGTACTTC
TRBV3-1/TRBV3-2	NA	NA	TRBJ2-1	CASSSGLWRNEQFF	TGTGCCAGCAGCTCGGGACTTTGGCGCAATGAGCAGTTCTTC
TRBV24-1	NA	NA	TRBJ2-2	CATTDRGTGELFF	TGTGCCACCACGGACAGAGGGACCGGGGAGCTGTTTTTT
TRBV5-4	TRBD1	NA	TRBJ1-5	CASSLGTGGDSNQPQHF	TGTGCCAGCAGCTTGGGGACAGGGGGGGATAGCAATCAGCCCCAGCATTTT
TRBV2	NA	few	TRBJ2-7	CASSGGDSYEQYF	TGTGCCAGCAGCGGAGGGGACAGCTACGAGCAGTACTTC
TRBV5-8	NA	NA	TRBJ1-1	CASSTRQPLNTEAFF	TGTGCCAGCAGCACCAGACAGCCGCTGAACACTGAAGCTTTCTTT
TRBV7-9	NA	NA	TRBJ2-7	CASSLAGGYEQYF	TGTGCCAGCAGCTTAGCGGGGGGCTACGAGCAGTACTTC
TRBV5-4	TRBD1	NA	TRBJ1-2	CASSFYDRGLFYTF	TGTGCCAGCAGCTTCTACGACAGGGGCTTATTCTACACCTTC
TRBV4-3	TRBD2	NA	TRBJ2-5	CASSPVGTSRETQYF	TGCGCCAGCAGCCCTGTGGGGACTAGCCGGGAGACCCAGTACTTC
TRBV4-1	NA	once	TRBJ2-4	CASSQPTGSEAKNIQYF	TGCGCCAGCAGCCAACCTACAGGGAGTGAGGCCAAAAACATTCAGTACTTC
TRBV7-2	NA	NA	TRBJ2-7	CASSPALLAPEGEQYF	TGTGCCAGCAGCCCCGCTTTGCTAGCTCCAGAAGGCGAGCAGTACTTC
TRBV19	NA	NA	TRBJ1-4	CASSINTRGEKLFF	TGTGCCAGTAGTATAAATACAAGGGGTGAAAAACTGTTTTTT
TRBV5-4	NA	NA	TRBJ2-7	CASSLDMTGEYF	TGTGCCAGCAGCTTGGATATGACAGGAGAGTACTTC
TRBV5-5	NA	NA	TRBJ1-4	CASSFVPSEEKLFF	TGTGCCAGCAGCTTTGTTCCCTCGGAGGAAAAACTGTTTTTT
TRBV30	NA	NA	TRBJ2-1	CALSVRVDEQFF	TGTGCCCTCTCGGTCAGGGTTGATGAGCAGTTCTTC
TRBV6-4	TRBD2	few	TRBJ2-3	CASSEAGTSGTDTQYF	TGTGCCAGCAGTGAGGCCGGGACTAGCGGCACAGATACGCAGTATTTT
TRBV6-2/TRBV6-3	TRBD2	few	TRBJ2-7	CASSKGGSLAGGSYEQYF	TGTGCCAGCAGTAAAGGGGGATCTTTAGCGGGAGGATCCTACGAGCAGTACTTC
TRBV7-2	TRBD1	NA	TRBJ1-3	CATGTGGFGNTIYF	TGTGCCACCGGGACAGGGGGCTTTGGAAACACCATATATTTT
TRBV28	NA	NA	TRBJ2-7	CASSFELRGIEQYF	TGTGCCAGCAGTTTCGAACTTCGGGGGATCGAGCAGTACTTC
TRBV10-1	TRBD1	few	TRBJ1-2	CASSESFARTGRGRVDGYTF	TGCGCCAGCAGTGAGTCGTTTGCCAGGACAGGTCGGGGTAGAGTTGATGGCTACACCTTC
TRBV3-1/TRBV3-2	TRBD1	NA	TRBJ1-6	CASSQVRTGRNSPLHF	TGTGCCAGCAGCCAAGTTCGGACAGGACGTAATTCACCCCTCCACTTT